These 27 T cell receptor beta chains originate from one sample sequenced in a study of cytomegalovirus exposure and HLA in healthy donors (dated by TCRdb to the late 2010s). Library creation used the immunoSEQ multiplex PCR assay. For the multiplex PCR, a mixture combining 60 forward primers for TCR Vbeta segments and 13 reverse primers for TCR Jbeta segments was used. TCRdb carries this immuneACCESS record with in-frame sequences only. Its versions omit some clonotypes, under half of them owing to an unresolved V gene in the studies checked, with the rest unexplained. In all, the sample holds some 150,000 clones, and around four fifths of those were seen once. Of the sample, 1.9% is held by the ten largest clones. The sequenced sample was PBMCs. These receptors all come from a woman aged 40 to 50 in good health and CMV-seronegative.

This chain links TRBV7-2 with TRBJ1-2, with D maybe TRBD1 (6 bases). The V and J ends lost 7 bases and 1 base respectively, with 13 bases between them. The CDR3 loop spans 14 amino acids. Germline lookup yields CDR1 SGHTA and CDR2 FQGNSA. CDR3 residues: CASTPGHDNYGYTF. The CDR3 DNA reads TGTGCCAGCACCCCGGGACACGATAACTATGGCTACACCTTC.

A note on this clone: A read error may produce the germline difference seen at one junction end. CDR3 amino acids: CASSLAGVNEQFF. The CDR3, as DNA: TGTGCCAGCAGCCTAGCGGGAGTCAATGAGCAGTTCTTC. V gene TRBV7-9 combines with J gene TRBJ2-1; 10 bases map to TRBD2. The germline CDR1 and CDR2 sequences are SEHNR and FQNEAQ (reference sequence). The CDR3 extends over 13 amino acids.

The J gene is TRBJ1-1, the V gene TRBV11-2; D unclear. V lost 1 base and J 7 bases, leaving 7 bases between the germline ends. The CDR3 length is 12 residues. CDR1 and CDR2 from the germline V gene are SGHAT and FQNNGV. CDR3 sequence (DNA): TGTGCCAGCAGCTTAGGAGCCCGTGAAGCTTTCTTT. Residues: CASSLGAREAFF.

V usage is TRBV6-6 and J usage is TRBJ1-2, with D possibly TRBD1 on 6 matching bases. With 0 bases removed from V and 12 bases from J, the gap between germline ends came to 20 bases. Germline V CDR1 and CDR2: MNHNY, SVGAGI (reference sequence). This CDR3 is 15 amino acids long. DNA of the CDR3: TGTGCCAGCAGTTACTCGAGTGACAGCTCCCCAGGGGACACCTTC. This translates into CASSYSSDSSPGDTF.

The gene calls are TRBV9 and TRBJ2-1; perhaps TRBD2 as D (5 bases). This CDR3 is 13 amino acids long. Trimming left V 0 bases short and J 7 bases short, with 8 bases between. Germline lookup yields CDR1 SGDLS and CDR2 YYNGEE. The CDR3 region has the DNA TGTGCCAGCAGCGTAGGGCGGGCTAATGAGCAGTTCTTC. Translation: CASSVGRANEQFF.

This chain links TRBV6-1 with TRBJ2-3, with D possibly being TRBD2 (5 bases). The V gene lost 8 bases and the J gene lost 2 bases, with 14 bases spanning the gap. Germline V gene lookup returns CDR1 MNHNS and CDR2 SASEGT. This CDR3 comprises 14 residues. As DNA, the CDR3 is TGTGCCAGCGCCGGGATTACTCACACAGATACGCAGTATTTT. It specifies CASAGITHTDTQYF.

The V and J genes are TRBV5-1 and TRBJ2-7; D might be TRBD1 (6 bases). The V gene's germline CDR1 is SGHRS and CDR2 YFSETQ. Trimming took 5 bases from V and 0 from J, leaving 12 bases between them. The CDR3 covers 14 residues. CDR3 loop: CASRGQGSSYEQYF. The CDR3 DNA is TGCGCCAGCAGGGGGCAGGGGAGCTCCTACGAGCAGTACTTC.

The chain uses TRBV19 and TRBJ2-1; 7 bases fit TRBD2. Per germline, CDR1 LNHDA and CDR2 SQIVND (reference sequence). The CDR3 is 15 amino acids. The ends lost 4 bases at V and 4 bases at J; junction bases unmatched: 7. CDR3 coding DNA: TGTGCCAGTAGTAATGGGGCTAGCGGTTACAATGAGCAGTTCTTC. This sequence encodes CASSNGASGYNEQFF.

The chain joins TRBV4-2 to TRBJ2-1, with TRBD2 matching 7 bases. The CDR3 runs 14 residues. Germline V gives CDR1 LGHNA, CDR2 YNFKEQ. V dropped 4 bases and J dropped 10; count of bases not matched to a gene: 10. CDR3 bases: TGTGCCAGCAGCCCCCTCCGACTAGCAGACGAGCAGTTCTTC. Translation: CASSPLRLADEQFF.

CDR3 bases: TGTGCCAGCAGCCCAGTCATGCGACTAGCGGGAGTGGAGCAGTTCTTC. Its translation is CASSPVMRLAGVEQFF. The rearrangement uses TRBV11-2 and TRBJ2-1; 12 bases are a match to TRBD2. The CDR3 totals 16 residues. CDR1 is SGHAT and CDR2 is FQNNGV in the germline V gene. The junction had 12 bases not matched to a gene; V was cut back by 5 bases and J by 10 bases.

The rearrangement joins TRBV5-1 to TRBJ1-5, with D unclear. The germline gives CDR1 SGHRS, CDR2 YFSETQ. The CDR3 is 15 amino acids. V gave up 4 bases and J gave up 1 base, with 12 bases separating them. Here the CDR3 reads CASSLLEGSNQPQHF. In DNA, the CDR3 is TGCGCCAGCAGCCTTCTGGAGGGCAGCAATCAGCCCCAGCATTTT.

This sequence joins TRBV27 and TRBJ1-1; 7 nucleotides match TRBD1. The junction had 18 bases not matched to a gene; V was cut back by 8 bases and J by 6 bases. The CDR3 spans 16 residues. Germline V gene sequence: CDR1 MNHEY, CDR2 SMNVEV (reference sequence). CDR3 sequence reads: CASGYRGSAQRSEAFF. The CDR3 coding sequence is TGTGCCAGCGGGTACAGGGGTTCCGCTCAGAGGTCTGAAGCTTTCTTT.

V gene TRBV7-3 combines with J gene TRBJ2-1; no firm D call. The CDR3 spans 14 residues. V shed 1 base and J shed 12 bases, with 16 bases lying between them. The V gene's germline CDR1 is SGHTA and CDR2 FQGTGA. CDR3 DNA: TGTGCCAGCAGCTTAATGCCTGCCTGGAGTGGGCAGTTCTTC. It codes for CASSLMPAWSGQFF.

V usage is TRBV7-2 and J usage is TRBJ1-1; a weak D match, TRBD1 (5 bases). The V gene's germline CDR1 is SGHTA and CDR2 FQGNSA. The V end was cut by 4 bases, the J end by 5 bases, with 26 bases between. CDR3 length: 18 residues. CDR3 sequence (DNA): TGTGCCAGCAGCTCTTGGGGGGGATGGGAAGCCCTCAGAACTGAAGCTTTCTTT. It translates to CASSSWGGWEALRTEAFF.

This chain connects TRBV7-7 to TRBJ2-7; 8 positions match TRBD2. V was clipped by 3 bases and J by 5 bases; unmatched bases: 12. The CDR3 sequence is 16 residues long. Germline values: CDR1 SSHAT, CDR2 FNYEAQ (reference sequence). CDR3 in DNA: TGTGCCAGCAGCTTGGGCGGGTCGGGAGGGCGCGACGAGCAGTACTTC. Its translation: CASSLGGSGGRDEQYF.

The chain recombines TRBV6-5 with TRBJ1-2; D unclear. V dropped 5 bases and J dropped 2 bases, with 12 bases sitting between them. The CDR3 covers 14 residues. Germline V CDR1 and CDR2: MNHEY, SVGAGI. Here the CDR3 DNA reads TGTGCCAGCAGTCAGGAAGTACGAAACTATGGCTACACCTTC. Amino acid sequence: CASSQEVRNYGYTF.

V and J are TRBV5-4 and TRBJ2-5; 12 nucleotides agree with TRBD2. Germline V gene lookup returns CDR1 SGHNT and CDR2 YYREEE (reference sequence). This CDR3 is 16 amino acids long. Trimming took 2 bases from V and 2 from J; bases not matched to a gene: 4. Written as DNA, the CDR3 is TGTGCCAGCAGCTTAACAGGACTAGCGGGACAAGAGACCCAGTACTTC. It encodes CASSLTGLAGQETQYF.

The chain joins TRBV5-1 to TRBJ1-1; perhaps TRBD1 as D (5 bases). V lost 1 base to trimming and J lost 3 bases, with 10 bases between them. From germline, CDR1 is SGHRS and CDR2 YFSETQ. This CDR3 region has 14 residues. CDR3 sequence: CASSLQGMDTEAFF. The CDR3 DNA sequence: TGCGCCAGCAGCTTGCAGGGTATGGACACTGAAGCTTTCTTT.

This chain joins TRBV4-3 and TRBJ2-3, with 7 bases fitting TRBD2. Trimming at V came to 0 bases and at J to 4 bases, leaving 7 bases not matched to a gene. Looked up from germline, CDR1 is LGHNA and CDR2 is YSLEER. This CDR3 region has 16 residues. In DNA form, the CDR3 reads TGCGCCAGCAGCCAAGAAGGGCCAGGGAGGGCAGATACGCAGTATTTT. Protein sequence: CASSQEGPGRADTQYF.

The chain employs TRBV27 and TRBJ2-7; TRBD1 matches at 7 bases. J lost 7 bases, V lost 8 bases, and 11 bases had no gene match. Germline V CDR1 and CDR2: MNHEY, SMNVEV (reference sequence). The CDR3 is made up of 13 amino acids. CDR3 residues: CASQQGVGREQYF. In nucleotides, the CDR3 is TGTGCCAGCCAGCAGGGGGTAGGTAGGGAGCAGTACTTC.

The genes are TRBV7-3 and TRBJ2-2; 9 bases map to TRBD1. Trimming cost V 5 bases and J 8 bases; bases outside gene matches: 6. CDR3 length: 14 residues. Looked up from germline, CDR1 is SGHTA and CDR2 is FQGTGA. CDR3 DNA sequence: TGTGCCAGCAGCCCCGGGACAGGGATTGGGGAGCTGTTTTTT. Encoded protein: CASSPGTGIGELFF.

V and J are TRBV28 and TRBJ2-5; tentative D call: TRBD1 (6 bases). Per the germline V gene, CDR1 is MDHEN and CDR2 is SYDVKM. V shed 2 bases and J shed 11 bases, with 12 bases lying between them. The CDR3 runs to 12 residues. CDR3 sequence: CASSLSYGQQYF. The DNA for the CDR3 is TGTGCCAGCAGTTTAAGTTATGGACAGCAGTACTTC.

This clone was recorded once. This sequence joins TRBV11-2 and TRBJ2-3, with D tentatively TRBD1 (6 bases). V was trimmed by 5 bases and J by 5 bases, leaving 23 bases between them. The CDR3 contains 17 residues. Per the germline V gene, CDR1 is SGHAT and CDR2 is FQNNGV. Here the CDR3 DNA reads TGTGCCAGCAGCACACGGACAGAGGGGAGTGAGATAGATACGCAGTATTTT. Translating it yields CASSTRTEGSEIDTQYF.

This clone was picked up one time. The chain employs TRBV5-1 and TRBJ2-3; 13 positions match TRBD2. The CDR3 contains 15 residues. The V segment lost 3 bases and the J segment 3 bases; nucleotides outside the gene matches: 1. Germline CDR1 is SGHRS and CDR2 is YFSETQ. Here the CDR3 reads CASSSGLAGTDTQYF. CDR3 nucleotide sequence: TGCGCCAGCAGCTCGGGACTAGCGGGAACAGATACGCAGTATTTT.

The rearrangement joins TRBV5-5 to TRBJ1-2, with a possible D match to TRBD1 (6 bases). The CDR3 is 16 amino acids. CDR1 and CDR2 from the germline V gene are SGHKS and YYEKEE (reference sequence). Between the trimmed V and J ends, which lost 5 bases and 5 bases, there was a span of 22 bases. The CDR3 coding sequence is TGTGCCAGCAGAGTAAATGGGGCAGGGGAGGGATATGGCTACACCTTC. It codes for CASRVNGAGEGYGYTF.

CDR3 sequence (DNA): TGTGCCAGCTCACAACAGGGAAACACCGGGGAGCTGTTTTTT. Translating gives CASSQQGNTGELFF. The genes are TRBV18 and TRBJ2-2, with a weak D call TRBD1 (6 bases). Germline CDR1 reads KGHSH; CDR2 reads LQKENI. The V and J ends lost 4 bases and 2 bases respectively, with 8 bases between them. The CDR3 covers 14 residues.

This clone was counted once. The chain carries TRBV11-2 and TRBJ2-1, with D unresolved. The CDR3 totals 17 residues. The germline V and J ends were trimmed by 0 bases and 0 bases, with 12 bases remaining between them. Germline loops: CDR1 SGHAT, CDR2 FQNNGV. The CDR3: CASSLDTSRSSYNEQFF. CDR3 coding DNA: TGTGCCAGCAGCTTAGATACTTCGAGGAGCTCCTACAATGAGCAGTTCTTC.